This T cell receptor beta chain was observed in a study of T cell responses to AZD1222 COVID-19 vaccine. Study-level results: Just 5 to 7 AZD1222 recipients were seropositive at baseline. Sampling that yielded the repertoires occurred only after the peak T cell response. Donors skewed white British and female; clonal diversity was possibly underestimated.

V was pared by 3 bases and J by 2 bases, with 1 base between. CDR1 and CDR2 from the germline V gene are LNHDA and SQIVND (reference sequence). CDR3 length: 11 residues. In the case of this clone: Its antigen is still unknown.

The assay was immunoSEQ multiplex PCR, and TCRdb's table has in-frame clones only and misses some. The sample shows 200,000 to 250,000 clones, about 93% of them seen only once. The chain carries TRBV19 and TRBJ1-1; D ambiguous. Sequencing used peripheral blood, obtained on day 0 of MenACWY control vaccination. The receptor was derived from an adult in good health. The CDR3, as DNA: TGTGCCAGTAGTATCAACACTGAAGCTTTCTTT. Protein: CASSINTEAFF.